The clone carrying this TCR beta chain was seen ten or more times. What it binds is unknown. These data are taken from a study of Graves' ophthalmopathy and Graves' hyperthyroidism. Study results and caveats: The blood repertoire also included most expanded thyroid clonotypes above 0.001 frequency. Sensitivity of 55% to 71% and specificity of 72% to 80% were achieved by the model that predicted ophthalmopathy progression.

V lost 6 bases, J lost 6 bases, and 8 bases stayed unmatched. The CDR3 is 16 residues long. CDR1 MNHEY and CDR2 SMNVEV come from the germline V gene (reference sequence). RNA transcripts yielded amplified TCR beta CDR3 regions. The library came from an HTBI-primed first-round RT-PCR and a second-round multiplex PCR. MiXCR, run by TCRdb on the multiplex PCR reads, gives a single entry per CDR3 protein. The repertoire holds approximately 41,000 distinct CDR3 sequences, with about 50% as singletons. In this cohort, patients with other autoimmune diseases, uncontrolled infections, pregnancy or lactation were excluded. The PBMC fraction was derived from about 9.2 ml of fresh peripheral blood.

Sample: peripheral blood. The sequence was collected from an adult man with Graves' ophthalmopathy. This chain uses TRBV27 with TRBJ1-6; 10 bases align to TRBD1. For the CDR3, the DNA is TGTGCCAGCAGCTTACTGTGGGACAGGGGTAATTCACCCCTCCACTTT. Its translation is CASSLLWDRGNSPLHF.